The 5 T cell receptor beta chains in this list originate from one sample, sequenced in a study of cytomegalovirus exposure and HLA in healthy donors. Primers included in the PCR were 60 Vbeta and 13 Jbeta primers. Only in-frame clones appear in the TCRdb table, and some are missing; sequencing was by immunoSEQ multiplex PCR. The table includes some 110,000 clones, approximately 80% detected once. Sequencing input: PBMCs. These receptor sequences come from a woman younger than 30 in good health and CMV-seropositive.

The V call is TRBV28, the J call TRBJ1-5; weak D call: TRBD1 (6 bases). The germline CDR1 and CDR2 sequences are MDHEN and SYDVKM. CDR3 length: 15 residues. The V and J ends lost 5 bases and 2 bases respectively, with 13 bases between them. The CDR3 region has the DNA TGTGCCAGCAGTCCAATACAGGGAGGCAATCAGCCCCAGCATTTT. Residues: CASSPIQGGNQPQHF.

The rearrangement links TRBV7-3 to TRBJ2-7; 7 positions match TRBD2. Trimming cost V 2 bases and J 7 bases; bases outside gene matches: 11. The germline gives CDR1 SGHTA, CDR2 FQGTGA. The CDR3 contains 15 residues. CDR3 in DNA: TGTGCCAGCAGCTTATTGGGGGGGACGGCGGGTGAGCAGTACTTC. This translates into CASSLLGGTAGEQYF.

A few counts support this clone. This sample also contains other DNA sequences that code for the same CDR3. The V and J genes are TRBV19 and TRBJ1-1; 7 nucleotides agree with TRBD1. Germline trimming cut 1 base from V and 6 bases from J; bases unmatched to any gene: 8. Germline V gene data show CDR1 as LNHDA and CDR2 as SQIVND (reference sequence). The CDR3 has 15 residues. The CDR3 sequence is CASSIVGQGVPEAFF. The CDR3 DNA follows: TGTGCCAGTAGTATAGTAGGGCAGGGGGTCCCTGAAGCTTTCTTT.

This clone was picked up a small number of times. This chain links TRBV7-8 with TRBJ1-1; 8 bases fit TRBD1. This CDR3 is built from 15 residues. Unmatched junction bases numbered 4, after V lost 3 bases and J lost 1 base. CDR1 is SGHVS and CDR2 is FQNEAQ in the germline V gene. The CDR3 region has the DNA TGTGCCAGCAGCTTTTGGGGACAGGAGAACACTGAAGCTTTCTTT. It specifies CASSFWGQENTEAFF. The full variable domain, rest sourced from reference TRBV7-8 and TRBJ1-1, is GAGVSQSPRYKVAKRGQDVALRCDPISGHVSLFWYQQALGQGPEFLTYFQNEAQLDKSGLPSDRFFAERPEGSVSTLKIQRTQQEDSAVYLCASSFWGQENTEAFFGQGTRLTVV.

Only one count was recorded for this clone. J is TRBJ1-2 and V is TRBV28; the D gene is possibly TRBD1 (5 bases). This CDR3 has 15 amino acids. Trimming took off 5 bases at V and 5 bases at J, with 18 bases between the two ends. The germline gives CDR1 MDHEN, CDR2 SYDVKM. CDR3 coding DNA: TGTGCCAGCAGTCTAAGGGGCGGCAAAGATTATGGCTACACCTTC. This sequence encodes CASSLRGGKDYGYTF.